This is a list of T cell receptor beta chains from one sample in a study of PD-L1 blockade in urothelial cancer. Repertoires were generated with immunoSEQ multiplex PCR, while TCRdb's copy carries only in-frame clones and drops some. The table has about 87,000 clones, more than 80% seen once. The sequencing used PBMCs, collected around atezolizumab (anti-PD-L1) treatment. The receptors originated from a woman aged 80 or older with urothelial cancer. CDR3s leave out the opening cysteine and the closing phenylalanine or tryptophan. Fields, in order: CDR3 protein, V gene, J gene.

CDR3aa: ASSLGQNWNTEAF
v_gene: TRBV5-1
j_gene: TRBJ1-1

CDR3aa: ASSFPGQGPYEQY
v_gene: TRBV6-9
j_gene: TRBJ2-7

CDR3aa: ASSPRLAGGPGGDNEQF
v_gene: TRBV18
j_gene: TRBJ2-1

CDR3aa: ASSTPGLSYEQY
v_gene: TRBV6-6
j_gene: TRBJ2-7

CDR3aa: AWSVDRGTEAF
v_gene: TRBV30
j_gene: TRBJ1-1

CDR3aa: SAVLRTMNTEAF
v_gene: TRBV29-1
j_gene: TRBJ1-1

CDR3aa: ASGRGITYNEQF
v_gene: TRBV19
j_gene: TRBJ2-1

CDR3aa: ASSLGQQMTGELF
v_gene: TRBV5-4
j_gene: TRBJ2-2

CDR3aa: ASSPRPQGWIGETQY
v_gene: TRBV5-1
j_gene: TRBJ2-5

CDR3aa: ASSLVARNTEAF
v_gene: TRBV7-9
j_gene: TRBJ1-1

CDR3aa: ASRFGGDEKLF
v_gene: TRBV6-6
j_gene: TRBJ1-4

CDR3aa: ASSLGDRIEAF
v_gene: TRBV2
j_gene: TRBJ1-1

CDR3aa: ASSLDRWNTEAF
v_gene: TRBV11-3
j_gene: TRBJ1-1

CDR3aa: ASTVGTTNTGELF
v_gene: TRBV5-1
j_gene: TRBJ2-2

CDR3aa: ASSLDRSYEQY
v_gene: TRBV5-4
j_gene: TRBJ2-7

CDR3aa: ASSIGTAYNEQF
v_gene: TRBV5-6
j_gene: TRBJ2-1

CDR3aa: ASSLDTGMSTDTQY
v_gene: TRBV7-9
j_gene: TRBJ2-3

CDR3aa: ASSLLDGSGNIQY
v_gene: TRBV5-1
j_gene: TRBJ2-4